Below, 24 T cell receptor beta chains from the same sample are listed, as sequenced in a study of T cells after somatic rescue of genetic block. Sequencing used immunoSEQ multiplex PCR; TCRdb keeps in-frame clones, though not all of them. Of under 150,000 clones in the sample, about 93% were seen once. The sequenced sample consisted of peripheral blood mononuclear cells (PBMCs). The source of these receptors is a woman aged 18-29 years.

This chain joins TRBV5-1 and TRBJ1-2; 9 positions agree with TRBD1. V was pared by 2 bases and J by 3 bases, with 8 bases of the junction left unmatched. Germline CDR1 SGHRS, CDR2 YFSETQ. The CDR3 has 16 amino acids. DNA of the CDR3: TGCGCCAGCAGCTTCGGAGGGGGACAGGGAGACTATGGCTACACCTTC. This sequence encodes CASSFGGGQGDYGYTF.

This chain joins TRBV9 and TRBJ1-3; no clear D gene. In germline, CDR1 is SGDLS, CDR2 YYNGEE. CDR3 length: 14 amino acids. V lost 3 bases and J 4 bases, leaving 11 bases between the germline ends. The CDR3 DNA is TGTGCCAGCAGCGCCGGACGGAACGGAAACACCATATATTTT. This sequence encodes CASSAGRNGNTIYF.

This chain uses TRBV27 with TRBJ2-2; D is uncertain. V gave up 2 bases and J gave up 5 bases, with 12 bases separating them. Germline V gives CDR1 MNHEY, CDR2 SMNVEV (reference sequence). The CDR3 extends over 15 amino acids. The CDR3 spells CASSLDLLGTGELFF. Written as DNA, the CDR3 is TGTGCCAGCAGTTTAGACCTACTCGGGACCGGGGAGCTGTTTTTT.

This clone was detected once. The rearrangement links TRBV4-3 to TRBJ1-4; D is uncertain. CDR1 and CDR2 (germline): LGHNA, YSLEER. The CDR3 sequence is 15 residues long. Trimming cost V 0 bases and J 11 bases, with 16 bases left between them. CDR3 residues: CASSQDRLALKKLFF. The CDR3 DNA is TGCGCCAGCAGCCAAGATCGGCTTGCCCTGAAGAAACTGTTTTTT.

The gene calls are TRBV7-3 and TRBJ2-3; 9 bases are shared with TRBD2. Germline trimming cut 8 bases from V and 0 bases from J; bases unmatched to any gene: 18. The germline gives CDR1 SGHTA, CDR2 FQGTGA. This CDR3 is built from 19 residues. CDR3 sequence: CASPSRGSGGPASTDTQYF. The CDR3 DNA sequence: TGTGCCAGCCCCTCGCGGGGTAGCGGGGGACCTGCTAGCACAGATACGCAGTATTTT.

This chain connects TRBV5-1 to TRBJ1-1, with a possible D match to TRBD1 (5 bases). Germline V gene lookup returns CDR1 SGHRS and CDR2 YFSETQ. This CDR3 has 15 amino acids. V was pared by 1 base and J by 1 base, with 11 bases between. The CDR3 region is CASSLSFDRNTEAFF. The CDR3 coding sequence is TGCGCCAGCAGCTTGAGCTTCGACAGGAACACTGAAGCTTTCTTT.

The V gene is TRBV19, the J gene TRBJ2-5, with 7 bases lining up with TRBD1. The CDR3 is 14 residues long. J was trimmed by 4 bases and V by 5 bases; bases with no gene match: 7. CDR1 and CDR2 (germline): LNHDA, SQIVND (reference sequence). The CDR3 loop reads CASSPQTGLETQYF. In nucleotides, the CDR3 is TGTGCCAGTAGTCCTCAGACAGGGCTAGAGACCCAGTACTTC. The whole variable domain, filled in from reference TRBV19 and TRBJ2-5, reads DGGITQSPKYLFRKEGQNVTLSCEQNLNHDAMYWYRQDPGQGLRLIYYSQIVNDFQKGDIAEGYSVSREKKESFPLTVTSAQKNPTAFYLCASSPQTGLETQYFGPGTRLLVL.

The gene calls are TRBV9 and TRBJ1-3, with a possible D match to TRBD1 (6 bases). Trimming removed 5 bases at V and 0 bases at J, with 15 bases between. The CDR3 sequence is 16 residues long. Germline V lookup: CDR1 SGDLS, CDR2 YYNGEE. CDR3 sequence reads: CASSSPTGSSGNTIYF. The CDR3 coding sequence is TGTGCCAGCAGTTCTCCCACAGGGAGCTCTGGAAACACCATATATTTT. Full variable domain (missing parts from reference TRBV9 and TRBJ1-3): DSGVTQTPKHLITATGQRVTLRCSPRSGDLSVYWYQQSLDQGLQFLIQYYNGEERAKGNILERFSAQQFPDLHSELNLSSLELGDSALYFCASSSPTGSSGNTIYFGEGSWLTVV.

The V call is TRBV4-3, the J call TRBJ2-1; 8 bases line up with TRBD2. Per germline, CDR1 LGHNA and CDR2 YSLEER. The CDR3 runs 18 residues. V gave up 0 bases and J gave up 3 bases; unmatched junction bases: 10. The CDR3 reads CASSQDSWSGGRYNEQFF. DNA for the CDR3: TGCGCCAGCAGCCAAGATTCATGGAGCGGGGGCCGCTACAATGAGCAGTTCTTC.

This rearrangement joins TRBV7-2 to TRBJ2-2; 7 bases agree with TRBD2. The germline V gene encodes CDR1 SGHTA and CDR2 FQGNSA. The trim removed 5 bases at V and 3 bases at J, leaving 6 bases unmatched. The CDR3 length is 15 residues. CDR3 region: CASSPGLADTGELFF. Written as DNA, the CDR3 is TGTGCCAGCAGCCCGGGGCTAGCGGACACCGGGGAGCTGTTTTTT.

V usage is TRBV7-2 and J usage is TRBJ2-4, with no clear D. Germline assignment: CDR1 SGHTA and CDR2 FQGNSA. The V end was cut by 2 bases, the J end by 3 bases, with 14 bases between. The CDR3 loop spans 16 amino acids. The CDR3 sequence is CASSLKRDKYKNIQYF. CDR3 nucleotides: TGTGCCAGCAGCTTAAAGCGCGATAAATACAAAAACATTCAGTACTTC.

This sequence joins TRBV7-3 and TRBJ2-3; tentatively, D is TRBD2 (6 bases). V lost 4 bases and J 0 bases, leaving 8 bases between the germline ends. The CDR3 contains 14 residues. Germline CDR1 reads SGHTA; CDR2 reads FQGTGA. The CDR3 region has the DNA TGTGCCAGCAGCTCGACTAGGAGCACAGATACGCAGTATTTT. Translating gives CASSSTRSTDTQYF. Filled out from reference TRBV7-3 and TRBJ2-3, the complete variable domain reads GAGVSQTPSNKVTEKGKYVELRCDPISGHTALYWYRQSLGQGPEFLIYFQGTGAADDSGLPNDRFFAVRPEGSVSTLKIQRTERGDSAVYLCASSSTRSTDTQYFGPGTRLTVL.

The chain is built from TRBV7-2 and TRBJ2-7; weak D call: TRBD1 (7 bases). Between the trimmed V and J ends, which lost 1 base and 6 bases, there was a span of 13 bases. The CDR3 is made up of 14 amino acids. The germline V gene encodes CDR1 SGHTA and CDR2 FQGNSA. The CDR3 DNA sequence: TGTGCCAGCAGCTTAGGCGGGACAGTAAGCGAGCAGTACTTC. This codes for CASSLGGTVSEQYF.

The chain combines TRBV5-1 with TRBJ2-1; tentative D call: TRBD2 (6 bases). The V end was cut by 0 bases, the J end by 2 bases, with 9 bases between. The CDR3 extends over 15 amino acids. Germline CDR1 reads SGHRS; CDR2 reads YFSETQ. The CDR3 reads CASSLVAGPYNEQFF. The CDR3 nucleotides read TGCGCCAGCAGCTTGGTGGCGGGGCCCTACAATGAGCAGTTCTTC.

V is TRBV29-1 and J is TRBJ2-1, with 9 bases that match TRBD2. CDR3 size: 14 residues. Germline trimming cut 7 bases from V and 4 bases from J; bases unmatched to any gene: 8. Looked up from germline, CDR1 is SQVTM and CDR2 is ANQGSEA. For the CDR3, the DNA is TGCAGCGCCGCGCGGGGGGGCGGGTACAATGAGCAGTTCTTC. Its translation: CSAARGGGYNEQFF.

The chain recombines TRBV7-9 with TRBJ2-1; 11 positions match TRBD2. Germline loops: CDR1 SEHNR, CDR2 FQNEAQ (reference sequence). V dropped 3 bases and J dropped 0; count of bases not matched to a gene: 7. The CDR3 runs 18 residues. In DNA, the CDR3 is TGTGCCAGCAGCTTCCAACTAGCGGGGGACCACTCCTACAATGAGCAGTTCTTC. Protein sequence: CASSFQLAGDHSYNEQFF.

This clone showed up just once. The chain recombines TRBV6-5 with TRBJ1-3; D not certain. The CDR3 totals 16 residues. Germline values: CDR1 MNHEY, CDR2 SVGAGI. The V gene lost 0 bases and the J gene lost 4 bases, with 13 bases spanning the gap. CDR3 sequence reads: CASSYSMPPRGNTIYF. The CDR3 coding sequence is TGTGCCAGCAGTTACTCGATGCCGCCCAGGGGAAACACCATATATTTT.

The V gene is TRBV6-1, the J gene TRBJ1-5, with D perhaps matching TRBD1 (6 bases). CDR3 length: 16 amino acids. Germline V gene lookup returns CDR1 MNHNS and CDR2 SASEGT. V lost 4 bases, J lost 5 bases, and 18 bases lay in between. The CDR3 sequence is CASSALWRTVDQPQHF. The CDR3 DNA sequence: TGTGCCAGCAGTGCCCTCTGGAGGACAGTGGATCAGCCCCAGCATTTT.

The chain has TRBV5-8 and TRBJ1-1, with 8 bases lining up with TRBD1. J gave up 5 bases and V 4 bases, and 10 bases lay outside the gene matches. Per germline, CDR1 SGHTS and CDR2 YDEGEE. The CDR3 is made up of 15 amino acids. CDR3 region: CASSPGTGFSTEAFF. The CDR3 DNA reads as TGTGCCAGCAGCCCCGGGACAGGCTTTTCGACTGAAGCTTTCTTT.

This chain joins TRBV13 and TRBJ2-3; 11 bases are a match to TRBD2. V lost 3 bases to trimming and J lost 4 bases; unmatched junction nucleotides: 6. Germline CDR1 and CDR2: PRHDT and FYEKMQ (reference sequence). The CDR3 runs 16 residues. The CDR3 DNA sequence: TGTGCCAGCAGCTTGTTAGCGGGGGGGTTGGCAGATACGCAGTATTTT. Its protein product is CASSLLAGGLADTQYF. Full variable domain (rest looked up from reference TRBV13 and TRBJ2-3): AAGVIQSPRHLIKEKRETATLKCYPIPRHDTVYWYQQGPGQDPQFLISFYEKMQSDKGSIPDRFSAQQFSDYHSELNMSSLELGDSALYFCASSLLAGGLADTQYFGPGTRLTVL.

The chain is built from TRBV19 and TRBJ1-1; the D gene is possibly TRBD1 (6 bases). With 8 bases removed from V and 2 bases from J, the gap between germline ends came to 15 bases. From germline, CDR1 is LNHDA and CDR2 SQIVND (reference sequence). The CDR3 sequence is 14 residues long. The CDR3 loop reads CASRSSGTNTEAFF. As DNA, the CDR3 is TGTGCCAGTCGGTCATCCGGGACAAACACTGAAGCTTTCTTT.

The chain combines TRBV6-1 with TRBJ1-1; D gene unclear. V lost 4 bases and J lost 1, with 7 bases in between. CDR3 length equals 13 residues. Looked up from germline, CDR1 is MNHNS and CDR2 is SASEGT. The CDR3 reads CASSATENTEAFF. The CDR3 bases are TGTGCCAGCAGTGCCACAGAGAACACTGAAGCTTTCTTT.

The chain links TRBV11-2 to TRBJ2-3; D ambiguous. The CDR3 is made up of 12 amino acids. V lost 4 bases, J lost 2 bases, and 4 bases lay in between. The germline V gene has CDR1 SGHAT and CDR2 FQNNGV. The CDR3 DNA sequence: TGTGCCAGCAGCTCGTCCACAGATACGCAGTATTTT. It yields the protein CASSSSTDTQYF.

The V gene is TRBV18, the J gene TRBJ1-3; a weak D match, TRBD1 (6 bases). The CDR3 spans 16 residues. Germline assignment: CDR1 KGHSH and CDR2 LQKENI. V lost 3 bases to trimming and J lost 0 bases, with 12 bases between them. CDR3 protein: CASSPRTAYSGNTIYF. DNA for the CDR3: TGTGCCAGCTCACCGCGGACAGCCTACTCTGGAAACACCATATATTTT.